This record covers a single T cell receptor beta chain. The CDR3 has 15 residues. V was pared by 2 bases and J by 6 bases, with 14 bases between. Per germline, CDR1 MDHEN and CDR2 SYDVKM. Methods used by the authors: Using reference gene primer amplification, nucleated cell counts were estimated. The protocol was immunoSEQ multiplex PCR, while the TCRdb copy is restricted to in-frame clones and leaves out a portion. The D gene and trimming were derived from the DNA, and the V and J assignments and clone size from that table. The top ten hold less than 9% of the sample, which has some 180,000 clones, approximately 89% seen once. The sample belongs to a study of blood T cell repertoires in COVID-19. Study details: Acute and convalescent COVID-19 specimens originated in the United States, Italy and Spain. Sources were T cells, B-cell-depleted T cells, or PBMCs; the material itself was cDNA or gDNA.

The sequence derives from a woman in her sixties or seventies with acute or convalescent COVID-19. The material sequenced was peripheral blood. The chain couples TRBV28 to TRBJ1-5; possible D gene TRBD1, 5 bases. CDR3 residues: CASSLGGVGRQPQHF. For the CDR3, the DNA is TGTGCCAGCAGTTTAGGAGGGGTGGGGCGTCAGCCCCAGCATTTT.